This T cell receptor beta chain comes out of a study of T cell changes during pregnancy in multiple sclerosis. V gave up 4 bases and J gave up 1 base, with 4 bases separating them. The germline gives CDR1 DFQATT, CDR2 SNEGSKA (reference sequence). The CDR3 is 11 amino acids. Clones were sequenced by immunoSEQ multiplex PCR, and TCRdb holds only the in-frame ones, with some missing. The repertoire holds about 79,000 clones, with about 90% as singletons. Source: CD4+ T cells from peripheral blood mononuclear cells, taken in the second trimester of pregnancy. The rearrangement links TRBV20-1 to TRBJ1-2; no definite D call. The sequence came from a female donor with multiple sclerosis, enrolled in a pregnancy study. The CDR3 here is CSANFNYGYTF. For the CDR3, the DNA is TGCAGTGCTAACTTTAACTATGGCTACACCTTC.